A single sample is the source of the 16 T cell receptor beta chains below, sequenced in a study of control samples from healthy donors and cancer patients. This table comes from immunoSEQ multiplex PCR, and its TCRdb copy is limited to in-frame clones, with some not included. The sample has about 160,000 clones, 85% to 90% seen once. What was sequenced was blood. The receptors come from a man aged 25-40 years in good health.

The chain carries TRBV6-5 and TRBJ2-7; no definite D call. The germline gives CDR1 MNHEY, CDR2 SVGAGI. V lost 0 bases and J 2 bases, leaving 11 bases between the germline ends. This CDR3 is built from 15 residues. The CDR3 DNA is TGTGCCAGCAGTTACTCGAACGGCGGTCCCTACGAGCAGTACTTC. Translated: CASSYSNGGPYEQYF.

This clone has just one count. The chain has TRBV9 and TRBJ1-1, with D possibly being TRBD1 (5 bases). This CDR3 is built from 13 residues. Per the germline V gene, CDR1 is SGDLS and CDR2 is YYNGEE. The germline V and J ends were trimmed by 3 bases and 0 bases, with 6 bases remaining between them. The CDR3 sequence: CASSAQVNTEAFF. The CDR3 nucleotides read TGTGCCAGCAGCGCACAGGTGAACACTGAAGCTTTCTTT.

The gene calls are TRBV7-9 and TRBJ1-2; D is uncertain. Looked up from germline, CDR1 is SEHNR and CDR2 is FQNEAQ (reference sequence). V dropped 5 bases and J dropped 2 bases, with 18 bases sitting between them. The CDR3 is made up of 16 amino acids. CDR3 bases: TGTGCCAGCAGCCCTGGATCTCATGGGCAAAACTATGGCTACACCTTC. Translating it yields CASSPGSHGQNYGYTF.

The genes are TRBV7-3 and TRBJ2-2; D is possibly TRBD1 (6 bases). The CDR3 is made up of 16 amino acids. Trimming pared 5 bases from V and 0 bases from J, leaving 13 bases between. The germline V gene has CDR1 SGHTA and CDR2 FQGTGA. CDR3 sequence: CASSPNGQPNTGELFF. In DNA form, the CDR3 reads TGTGCCAGCAGCCCGAACGGACAGCCGAACACCGGGGAGCTGTTTTTT.

CDR3 bases: TGTGCCAGCAGCTTAAGGAGGGCGAACACCGGGGAGCTGTTTTTT. Its protein is CASSLRRANTGELFF. This sequence joins TRBV7-3 and TRBJ2-2; perhaps TRBD2 as D (6 bases). With 1 base removed from V and 0 bases from J, the gap between germline ends came to 6 bases. The CDR3 extends over 15 amino acids. The germline V gene has CDR1 SGHTA and CDR2 FQGTGA.

J is TRBJ1-1 and V is TRBV27; the D gene is possibly TRBD1 (6 bases). Germline CDR1 and CDR2: MNHEY and SMNVEV (reference sequence). V was shortened by 8 bases and J by 3 bases, with 19 bases between the two germline ends. This CDR3 is built from 15 residues. The CDR3: CASRMRDTLDTEAFF. DNA of the CDR3: TGTGCCAGCCGCATGAGGGACACCCTGGACACTGAAGCTTTCTTT.

The gene calls are TRBV5-5 and TRBJ2-7; no definite D call. The V end was cut by 4 bases, the J end by 2 bases, with 7 bases between. The germline V gene has CDR1 SGHKS and CDR2 YYEKEE (reference sequence). CDR3 length: 12 residues. Here the CDR3 DNA reads TGTGCCAGCAGCCTCCAGGCCTACGAGCAGTACTTC. This sequence encodes CASSLQAYEQYF.

The chain recombines TRBV27 with TRBJ1-1; D not resolved. CDR1 is MNHEY, CDR2 SMNVEV, per germline (reference sequence). The CDR3 is 13 amino acids. V lost 6 bases and J lost 10, with 18 bases in between. For the CDR3, the DNA is TGTGCCAGCAGAAAGAATGACATCATGGGAGCTTTCTTT. It encodes CASRKNDIMGAFF.

The chain has TRBV11-2 and TRBJ2-3; D perhaps matches TRBD2 (5 bases). The ends were cut back, 1 base at V and 6 bases at J, with 20 bases in the middle. The CDR3 length is 17 residues. Looked up from germline, CDR1 is SGHAT and CDR2 is FQNNGV. The CDR3: CASSLVGTLTRGDTQYF. In DNA, the CDR3 is TGTGCCAGCAGCTTAGTCGGCACCCTCACTAGAGGGGATACGCAGTATTTT.

V is TRBV7-8 and J is TRBJ2-2; 7 positions agree with TRBD1. The CDR3 contains 17 residues. The J segment lost 5 bases and the V segment lost 2 bases, leaving 11 bases of the junction unmatched. The germline V gene encodes CDR1 SGHVS and CDR2 FQNEAQ. CDR3 protein: CASSLHPVTGSTGELFF. The DNA of the CDR3 is TGTGCCAGCAGCTTACATCCCGTGACAGGGTCAACCGGGGAGCTGTTTTTT.

This clone was observed a single time. The chain is built from TRBV5-5 and TRBJ2-7; D not resolved. Germline CDR1 SGHKS, CDR2 YYEKEE (reference sequence). V was clipped by 4 bases and J by 2 bases, with 7 bases between them. The CDR3 is made up of 12 amino acids. The CDR3 nucleotides read TGTGCCAGCAGCCCCGCCCCCTACGAGCAGTACTTC. It translates to CASSPAPYEQYF.

The chain has TRBV15 and TRBJ2-2; 7 nucleotides align to TRBD2. The CDR3 totals 17 residues. The V gene's germline CDR1 is LNHNV and CDR2 YYDKDF (reference sequence). V lost 5 bases, J lost 8 bases, and 17 bases stayed unmatched. CDR3 sequence (DNA): TGTGCCACCAGCCGAGGAGGTTTGGGGTCAGCGGGAGGGGAGCTGTTTTTT. This encodes CATSRGGLGSAGGELFF.

This chain links TRBV21-1 with TRBJ1-2; TRBD1 is the table's D call and was not checked against the DNA. TRBV21-1 is labeled a pseudogene. CDR3 length: 15 amino acids. The CDR3 here is CASSKRSGENYGYTF. The CDR3 DNA follows: TGTGCCAGCAGCAAAAGGTCAGGGGAGAACTATGGCTACACCTTC.

The chain joins TRBV18 to TRBJ2-5; tentatively, D is TRBD1 (5 bases). Trimming left V 3 bases short and J 5 bases short, with 16 bases between. This CDR3 region has 15 residues. The germline V gene encodes CDR1 KGHSH and CDR2 LQKENI. CDR3 region: CASSPQGPGGETQYF. The CDR3 DNA reads as TGTGCCAGCTCACCTCAGGGTCCCGGTGGGGAGACCCAGTACTTC.

This clone was seen only a few times. V and J are TRBV5-6 and TRBJ1-1, with no clear D. The germline gives CDR1 SGHDT, CDR2 YYEEEE. The CDR3 runs to 14 residues. Trimming stripped 7 bases from V and 1 base from J, with 14 bases between. The CDR3 loop is CASWGWGRNTEAFF. The DNA of the CDR3 is TGTGCCAGCTGGGGTTGGGGTCGGAACACTGAAGCTTTCTTT.

This clone was observed a handful of times. J is TRBJ2-3 and V is TRBV28, with D tentatively TRBD1 (5 bases). The germline V gene has CDR1 MDHEN and CDR2 SYDVKM. V lost 2 bases to trimming and J lost 6 bases, with 15 bases between them. This CDR3 has 15 residues. The CDR3 bases are TGTGCCAGCAGTTTACTTGAATCAGGGCGGGATACGCAGTATTTT. It yields the protein CASSLLESGRDTQYF.